What follows are 22 T cell receptor beta chains derived from one specimen sequenced in a study of T-cell reconstitution after alpha-beta-depleted transplantation in children. A library of TCRbeta sequences, prepared with unique molecular identifiers, was generated. Each CDR3 protein gets one entry after TCRdb re-called the PCR reads with MiXCR. The sample has around 670,000 distinct CDR3 sequences; about an eighth are singletons. The sequences come from PBMCs, collected before TCRalphabeta/CD19-depleted stem cell transplant. All receptors derive from a girl aged 2-10 years with congenital amegakaryocytic thrombocytopenia, due to receive a stem cell transplant.

The V and J genes are TRBV27 and TRBJ1-5, with a weak D call TRBD1 (6 bases). The V gene lost 5 bases and the J gene lost 0 bases, with 17 bases spanning the gap. This CDR3 region has 17 residues. CDR1 MNHEY and CDR2 SMNVEV come from the germline V gene (reference sequence). CDR3 DNA: TGTGCCAGCAGTCCCCGTGGGGGCCCATATAGCAATCAGCCCCAGCATTTT. Translated: CASSPRGGPYSNQPQHF.

The CDR3 loop reads CSACSSADVNTEAFF. CDR3 nucleotides: TGCAGCGCTTGCAGCTCCGCGGATGTGAACACTGAAGCTTTCTTT. The chain employs TRBV29-1 and TRBJ1-1, with D hard to call. The CDR3 sequence is 15 residues long. Trimming removed 7 bases at V and 0 bases at J, with 18 bases between. CDR1 SQVTM and CDR2 ANQGSEA come from the germline V gene.

A few counts support this clonotype. The rearrangement joins TRBV7-6 to TRBJ2-7, with D hard to call. Per the germline V gene, CDR1 is SGHVS and CDR2 is FNYEAQ. Trimming removed 3 bases at V and 6 bases at J, with 12 bases between. The CDR3 extends over 13 amino acids. Written as DNA, the CDR3 is TGTGCCAGCAGCTTGTTTTCCGAGGCCGAGCAGTACTTC. This translates into CASSLFSEAEQYF.

This chain uses TRBV27 with TRBJ2-1; TRBD2 is a possible D gene (6 bases). Trimming removed 5 bases from V and 5 bases from J, with 16 bases in between. Per the germline V gene, CDR1 is MNHEY and CDR2 is SMNVEV (reference sequence). CDR3 length: 15 amino acids. As DNA, the CDR3 is TGTGCCAGCAGTCGCCTCCCGCGGGGACACAATGAGCAGTTCTTC. Its translation is CASSRLPRGHNEQFF.

This clonotype has just a few counts. The V call is TRBV20-1, the J call TRBJ2-1; 7 bases agree with TRBD2. Germline lookup yields CDR1 DFQATT and CDR2 SNEGSKA (reference sequence). Germline trimming cut 0 bases from V and 4 bases from J; bases unmatched to any gene: 9. The CDR3 is 16 residues long. CDR3 nucleotides: TGCAGTGCTAGAGATCCCGGCGGGAGAGTTTACAATGAGCAGTTCTTC. Its protein is CSARDPGGRVYNEQFF.

This chain's CDR3 is CASSLALDRAYQFF. CDR3 nucleotides: TGTGCCAGCAGCTTAGCGCTGGACAGAGCCTATCAGTTCTTC. The chain combines TRBV11-1 with TRBJ2-1, with D tentatively TRBD1 (6 bases). The V and J ends lost 0 bases and 13 bases respectively, with 16 bases between them. CDR3 length equals 14 residues. CDR1 is SGHAT, CDR2 FQDESV, per germline (reference sequence).

This clonotype was detected ten times or more. This chain joins TRBV5-1 and TRBJ2-1, with D perhaps TRBD2 (6 bases). This CDR3 spans 19 amino acids. Germline CDR1 is SGHRS and CDR2 is YFSETQ. V lost 0 bases and J lost 1, with 20 bases in between. CDR3 nucleotides: TGCGCCAGCAGCTTGGGACTAGATCCAAGAAGCAGTTCCTACAATGAGCAGTTCTTC. Protein product: CASSLGLDPRSSSYNEQFF.

This clonotype was counted at least ten times. The chain links TRBV20-1 to TRBJ1-5; D unclear. Trimming cost V 2 bases and J 1 base, with 3 bases left between them. Germline V gene sequence: CDR1 DFQATT, CDR2 SNEGSKA (reference sequence). The CDR3 totals 12 residues. The chain's CDR3 is CSARQSNQPQHF. The CDR3 DNA follows: TGCAGTGCTAGACAGAGCAATCAGCCCCAGCATTTT.

Many counts were recorded for this clonotype. The gene calls are TRBV20-1 and TRBJ2-1; D is unresolved. This CDR3 contains 13 residues. The germline V gene encodes CDR1 DFQATT and CDR2 SNEGSKA (reference sequence). CDR3 region: CTPLDDTYNEQFF. CDR3 bases: TGCACCCCCCTAGATGATACCTACAATGAGCAGTTCTTC.

This clonotype was observed at least ten times. The genes are TRBV6-1 and TRBJ2-1; 10 bases fit TRBD2. The length of the CDR3 is 15 residues. The V and J ends lost 8 bases and 4 bases, in that order; junction bases with no gene match: 8. Germline V gene sequence: CDR1 MNHNS, CDR2 SASEGT. CDR3 loop: CASGVLAGAYNEQFF. The CDR3 DNA is TGTGCCAGCGGAGTTCTAGCGGGAGCATACAATGAGCAGTTCTTC.

In regard to this clonotype: This likely traces to a read error, being one base from a far larger clone. This chain connects TRBV5-1 to TRBJ2-7; D gene unclear. The V gene's germline CDR1 is SGHRS and CDR2 YFSETQ. This CDR3 has 13 amino acids. CDR3 protein: CASSLGISYKQYF. In nucleotides, the CDR3 is TGCGCCAGCAGCTTAGGGATTTCCTACAAGCAGTACTTC.

This sequence joins TRBV30 and TRBJ2-3; D not resolved. The CDR3 has 15 residues. CDR1 is GTSNPN and CDR2 is SVGIG in the germline V gene (reference sequence). Trimming stripped 8 bases from V and 2 bases from J, with 20 bases between. As DNA, the CDR3 is TGTGCCCTCATCCCGACTCTACCCTACACAGATACGCAGTATTTT. Amino acid sequence: CALIPTLPYTDTQYF.

This clonotype was seen a handful of times. The chain links TRBV4-1 to TRBJ1-2, with D unclear. Per the germline V gene, CDR1 is MGHRA and CDR2 is YSYEKL. This CDR3 has 12 amino acids. V shed 6 bases and J shed 7 bases, with 12 bases lying between them. In DNA, the CDR3 is TGCGCCAGCAGGTTCCCCCCGAGTGGCTACACCTTC. Its protein product is CASRFPPSGYTF.

This clonotype was recorded at least ten times. The chain has TRBV5-1 and TRBJ1-5; D remains ambiguous. The CDR3 covers 14 residues. The ends were cut back, 1 base at V and 8 bases at J, with 13 bases in the middle. Germline CDR1 reads SGHRS; CDR2 reads YFSETQ. The CDR3, as DNA: TGCGCCAGCAGCTTGTTTGGAGGGATGGAGCCCCAGCATTTT. Translated, it gives CASSLFGGMEPQHF.

There are many counts of this clonotype. The V and J genes are TRBV9 and TRBJ2-1, with D possibly being TRBD2 (7 bases). The V and J ends lost 3 bases and 5 bases respectively, with 12 bases between them. The germline gives CDR1 SGDLS, CDR2 YYNGEE. This CDR3 has 14 amino acids. This CDR3 is CASSEGDYHNEQFF. DNA for the CDR3: TGTGCCAGCAGCGAGGGGGACTACCACAATGAGCAGTTCTTC.

This clonotype was seen at least ten times. The chain links TRBV21-1 to TRBJ2-7; the DNA was not compared with TRBD1, the D call given in the table. TRBV21-1 has pseudogene status. This CDR3 is built from 13 residues. Written as DNA, the CDR3 is TGTGCCAATCCCGGGACAGCCTCCTACGAGCAGTACTTC. Translation: CANPGTASYEQYF.

The rearrangement uses TRBV28 and TRBJ2-7; maybe TRBD2 (5 bases). Germline assignment: CDR1 MDHEN and CDR2 SYDVKM. Trimming stripped 4 bases from V and 0 bases from J, with 13 bases between. This CDR3 has 15 residues. The CDR3 sequence: CASSSGLTISYEQYF. The CDR3 DNA sequence: TGTGCCAGCAGTTCTGGACTGACGATCTCCTACGAGCAGTACTTC.

This clonotype was counted at least ten times. The chain joins TRBV10-3 to TRBJ2-7; tentative D call: TRBD2 (5 bases). The V and J ends lost 0 bases and 4 bases respectively, with 16 bases between them. CDR1 is ENHRY and CDR2 is SYGVKD in the germline V gene. CDR3 length equals 16 residues. CDR3 sequence: CAISESTEGTGYEQYF. CDR3 nucleotide sequence: TGTGCCATCAGTGAGTCGACTGAGGGAACGGGTTACGAGCAGTACTTC.

In its sample, this clonotype was seen a few times. V is TRBV5-1 and J is TRBJ2-7, with TRBD2 matching 14 bases. After removal of 0 bases from V and 9 bases from J, the junction contained 8 bases not matched to a gene. The CDR3 contains 16 residues. The germline CDR1 and CDR2 sequences are SGHRS and YFSETQ. CDR3 loop: CASSLEGTSGSRGQYF. CDR3 in DNA: TGCGCCAGCAGCTTGGAGGGGACTAGCGGGAGTAGAGGGCAGTACTTC.

The table lists this clonotype with many counts. The rearrangement links TRBV27 to TRBJ2-3; tentatively, D is TRBD1 or TRBD2 (5 bases each). CDR1 is MNHEY, CDR2 SMNVEV, per germline (reference sequence). CDR3 length: 14 amino acids. Trimming left V 10 bases short and J 3 bases short, with 17 bases between. CDR3 in amino acids: CATSNGARTDTQYF. CDR3 DNA: TGTGCCACCTCAAACGGGGCGCGGACAGATACGCAGTATTTT.

The CDR3 coding sequence is TGTGCCTGGGTCAACAGCATTCACACCTACGAGCAGTACTTC. Translated, it gives CAWVNSIHTYEQYF. The chain is built from TRBV30 and TRBJ2-7; no clear D gene. V gave up 5 bases and J gave up 2 bases, with 16 bases separating them. The CDR3 is 14 amino acids. The V gene's germline CDR1 is GTSNPN and CDR2 SVGIG (reference sequence). Full variable domain (rest looked up from reference TRBV30 and TRBJ2-7): SQTIHQWPATLVQPVGSPLSLECTVEGTSNPNLYWYRQAAGRGLQLLFYSVGIGQISSEVPQNLSASRPQDRQFILSSKKLLLSDSGFYLCAWVNSIHTYEQYFGPGTRLTVT.

This chain links TRBV25-1 with TRBJ1-1; D remains ambiguous. Deletions cut 1 base from V and 3 bases from J, with 15 bases between. This CDR3 contains 16 residues. Germline V gene data show CDR1 as MGHDK and CDR2 as SYGVNS. CDR3 DNA: TGTGCCAGCAGTGAATCAGCTTCTTGGGGTGACACTGAAGCTTTCTTT. Translated, it gives CASSESASWGDTEAFF.